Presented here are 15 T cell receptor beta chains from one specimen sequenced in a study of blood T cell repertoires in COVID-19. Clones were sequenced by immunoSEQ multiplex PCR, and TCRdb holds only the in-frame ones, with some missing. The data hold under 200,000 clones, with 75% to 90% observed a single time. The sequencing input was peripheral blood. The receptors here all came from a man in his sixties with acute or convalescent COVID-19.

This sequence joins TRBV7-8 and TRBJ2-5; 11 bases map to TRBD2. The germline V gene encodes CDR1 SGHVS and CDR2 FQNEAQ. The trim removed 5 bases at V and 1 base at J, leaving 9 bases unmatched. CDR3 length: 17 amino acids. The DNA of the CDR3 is TGTGCCAGCAGCCCACGGGGACTAGCGGATATCCAAGAGACCCAGTACTTC. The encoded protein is CASSPRGLADIQETQYF.

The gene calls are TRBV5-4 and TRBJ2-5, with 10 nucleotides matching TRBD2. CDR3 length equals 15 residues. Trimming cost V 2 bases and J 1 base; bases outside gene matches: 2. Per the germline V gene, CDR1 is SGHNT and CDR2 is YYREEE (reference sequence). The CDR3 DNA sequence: TGTGCCAGCAGCTTAAGCGGGGGGGCCCAAGAGACCCAGTACTTC. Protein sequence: CASSLSGGAQETQYF.

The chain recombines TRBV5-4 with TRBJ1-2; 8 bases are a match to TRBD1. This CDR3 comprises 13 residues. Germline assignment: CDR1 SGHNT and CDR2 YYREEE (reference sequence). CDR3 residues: CASTAQGEYGYTF. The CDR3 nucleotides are TGTGCTTCGACGGCACAGGGGGAGTATGGCTACACCTTC.

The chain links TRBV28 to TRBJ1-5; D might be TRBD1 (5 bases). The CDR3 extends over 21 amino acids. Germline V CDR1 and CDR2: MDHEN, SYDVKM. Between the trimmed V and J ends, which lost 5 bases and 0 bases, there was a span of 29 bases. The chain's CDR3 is CASSPPSRVSTSRFSNQPQHF. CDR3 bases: TGTGCCAGCAGTCCCCCCTCCAGGGTTAGTACTTCGAGGTTTAGCAATCAGCCCCAGCATTTT.

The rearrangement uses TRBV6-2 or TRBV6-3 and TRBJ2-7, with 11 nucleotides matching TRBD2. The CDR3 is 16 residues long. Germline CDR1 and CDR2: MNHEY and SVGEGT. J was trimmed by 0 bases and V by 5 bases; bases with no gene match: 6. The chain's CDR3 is CASSPRGTSGSYEQYF. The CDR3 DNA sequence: TGTGCCAGCAGTCCCCGGGGGACTAGCGGCTCCTACGAGCAGTACTTC.

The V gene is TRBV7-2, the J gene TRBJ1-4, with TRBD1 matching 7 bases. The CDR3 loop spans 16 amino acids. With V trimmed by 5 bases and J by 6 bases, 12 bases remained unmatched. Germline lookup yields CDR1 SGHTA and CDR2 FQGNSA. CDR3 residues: CASSLSFSGTDEKLFF. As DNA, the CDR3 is TGTGCCAGCAGCCTTAGCTTCTCCGGGACAGATGAAAAACTGTTTTTT. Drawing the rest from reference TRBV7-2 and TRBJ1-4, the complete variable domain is GAGVSQSPSNKVTEKGKDVELRCDPISGHTALYWYRQSLGQGLEFLIYFQGNSAPDKSGLPSDRFSAERTGGSVSTLTIQRTQQEDSAVYLCASSLSFSGTDEKLFFGSGTQLSVL.

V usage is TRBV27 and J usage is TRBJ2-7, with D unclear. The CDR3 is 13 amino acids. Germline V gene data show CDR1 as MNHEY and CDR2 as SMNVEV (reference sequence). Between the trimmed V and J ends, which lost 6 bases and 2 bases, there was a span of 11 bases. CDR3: CASRRGMPYEQYF. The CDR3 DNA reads TGTGCCAGCAGGAGAGGTATGCCCTACGAGCAGTACTTC.

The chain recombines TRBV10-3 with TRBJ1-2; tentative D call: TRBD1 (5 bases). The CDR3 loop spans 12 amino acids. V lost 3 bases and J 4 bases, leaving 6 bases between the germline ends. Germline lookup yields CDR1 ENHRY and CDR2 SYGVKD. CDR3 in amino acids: CAISEDSYGYTF. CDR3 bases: TGTGCCATCAGTGAAGACAGCTATGGCTACACCTTC.

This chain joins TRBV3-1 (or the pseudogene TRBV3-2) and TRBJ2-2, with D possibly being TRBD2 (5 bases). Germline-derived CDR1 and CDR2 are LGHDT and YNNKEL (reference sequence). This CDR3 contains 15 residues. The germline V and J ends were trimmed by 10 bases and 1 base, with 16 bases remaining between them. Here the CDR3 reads CATKDRGGNTGELFF. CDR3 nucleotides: TGTGCCACCAAGGACCGCGGAGGGAACACCGGGGAGCTGTTTTTT.

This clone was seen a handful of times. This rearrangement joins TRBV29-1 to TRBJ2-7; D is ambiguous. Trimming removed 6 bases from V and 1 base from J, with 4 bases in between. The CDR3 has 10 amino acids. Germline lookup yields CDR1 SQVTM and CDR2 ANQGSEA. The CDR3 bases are TGCAGCGTCGGGTCCTACGAGCAGTACTTC. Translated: CSVGSYEQYF.

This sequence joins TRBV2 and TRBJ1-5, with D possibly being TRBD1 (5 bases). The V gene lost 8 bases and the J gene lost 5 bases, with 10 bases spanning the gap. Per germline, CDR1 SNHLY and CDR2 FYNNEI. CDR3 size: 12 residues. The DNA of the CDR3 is TGTGCCAGCCAGGGTTCCTATCAGCCCCAGCATTTT. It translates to CASQGSYQPQHF.

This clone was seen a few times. For the CDR3, the DNA is TGTGCCAGCAGTTTGGGGGGAATCGGTGAAGCTTTCTTT. Protein product: CASSLGGIGEAFF. This chain uses TRBV25-1 with TRBJ1-1; maybe TRBD1 (5 bases). Germline CDR1 reads MGHDK; CDR2 reads SYGVNS. This CDR3 is 13 amino acids long. Trimming shortened V by 5 bases and J by 7 bases, and 14 bases separated the two germline ends.

This chain's CDR3 is CASSDQILGLGGGNTIYF. DNA of the CDR3: TGTGCCAGCAGTGACCAGATTCTAGGACTCGGCGGGGGAAACACCATATATTTT. J is TRBJ1-3 and V is TRBV2, with D hard to call. CDR1 SNHLY and CDR2 FYNNEI come from the germline V gene. This CDR3 is 18 amino acids long. Trimming took off 3 bases at V and 4 bases at J, with 22 bases between the two ends. The whole variable domain, filled in from reference TRBV2 and TRBJ1-3, reads EPEVTQTPSHQVTQMGQEVILRCVPISNHLYFYWYRQILGQKVEFLVSFYNNEISEKSEIFDDQFSVERPDGSNFTLKIRSTKLEDSAMYFCASSDQILGLGGGNTIYFGEGSWLTVV.

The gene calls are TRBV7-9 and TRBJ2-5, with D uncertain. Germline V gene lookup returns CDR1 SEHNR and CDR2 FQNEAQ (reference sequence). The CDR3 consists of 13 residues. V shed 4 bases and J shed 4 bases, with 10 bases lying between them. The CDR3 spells CASSSTGGETQYF. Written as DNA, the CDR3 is TGTGCCAGCAGCTCTACGGGTGGAGAGACCCAGTACTTC.

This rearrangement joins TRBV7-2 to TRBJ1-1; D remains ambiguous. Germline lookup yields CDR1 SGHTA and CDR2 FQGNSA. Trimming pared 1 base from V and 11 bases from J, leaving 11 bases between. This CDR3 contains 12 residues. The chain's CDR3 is CASSLDNIVAFF. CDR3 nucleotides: TGTGCCAGCAGCTTAGACAACATCGTGGCTTTCTTT.